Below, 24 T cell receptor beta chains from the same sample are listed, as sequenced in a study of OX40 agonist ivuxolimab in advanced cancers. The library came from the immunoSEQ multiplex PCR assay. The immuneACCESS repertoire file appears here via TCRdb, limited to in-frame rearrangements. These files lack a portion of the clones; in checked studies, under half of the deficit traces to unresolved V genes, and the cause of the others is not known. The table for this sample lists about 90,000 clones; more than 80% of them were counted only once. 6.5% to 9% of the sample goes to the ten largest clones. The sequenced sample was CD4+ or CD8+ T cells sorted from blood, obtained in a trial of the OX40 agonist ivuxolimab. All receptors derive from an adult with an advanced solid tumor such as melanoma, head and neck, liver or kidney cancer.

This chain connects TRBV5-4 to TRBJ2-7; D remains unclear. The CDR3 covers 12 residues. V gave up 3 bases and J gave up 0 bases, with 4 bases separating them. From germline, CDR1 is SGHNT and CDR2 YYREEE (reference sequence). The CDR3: CASSYSSYEQYF. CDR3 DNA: TGTGCCAGCAGCTACAGCTCCTACGAGCAGTACTTC.

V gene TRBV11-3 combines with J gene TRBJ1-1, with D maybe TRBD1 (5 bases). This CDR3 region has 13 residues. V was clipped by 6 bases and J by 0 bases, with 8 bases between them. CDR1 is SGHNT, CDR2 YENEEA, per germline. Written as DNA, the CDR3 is TGTGCCAGCAGTCGGACAATGAACACTGAAGCTTTCTTT. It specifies CASSRTMNTEAFF.

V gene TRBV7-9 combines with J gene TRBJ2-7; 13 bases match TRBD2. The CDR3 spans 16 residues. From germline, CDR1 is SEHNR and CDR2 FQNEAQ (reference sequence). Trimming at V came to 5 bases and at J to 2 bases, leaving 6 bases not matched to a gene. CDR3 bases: TGTGCCAGCAGCGAGAGGACTAGCGGGGGAACCTACGAGCAGTACTTC. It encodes CASSERTSGGTYEQYF.

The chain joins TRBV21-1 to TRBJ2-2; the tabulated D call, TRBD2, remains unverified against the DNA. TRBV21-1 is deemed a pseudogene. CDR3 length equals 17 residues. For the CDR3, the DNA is TGTGCCAGCAGCAAAAGGAGCGGGCAGACGAACACCGGGGAGCTGTTTTTT. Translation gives CASSKRSGQTNTGELFF.

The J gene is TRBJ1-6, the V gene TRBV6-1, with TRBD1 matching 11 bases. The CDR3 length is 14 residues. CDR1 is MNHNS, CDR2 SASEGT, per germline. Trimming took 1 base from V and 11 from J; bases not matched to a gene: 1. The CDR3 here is CASSEGTGGAPLHF. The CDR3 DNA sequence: TGTGCCAGCAGTGAAGGGACAGGGGGCGCACCCCTCCACTTT.

In nucleotides, the CDR3 is TGCGCCAGCAGCTTGGACACCGGGACAGCGTACGAGCAGTACTTC. This codes for CASSLDTGTAYEQYF. The chain recombines TRBV5-1 with TRBJ2-7, with 7 nucleotides matching TRBD1. The CDR3 is made up of 15 amino acids. The ends lost 0 bases at V and 4 bases at J; junction bases unmatched: 7. Germline values: CDR1 SGHRS, CDR2 YFSETQ.

CDR3 region: CASNWAYGDEQFF. CDR3 sequence (DNA): TGCGCCAGCAACTGGGCATATGGGGATGAGCAGTTCTTC. This chain links TRBV5-1 with TRBJ2-1, with D unresolved. The CDR3 totals 13 residues. Germline loops: CDR1 SGHRS, CDR2 YFSETQ. Trimming left V 6 bases short and J 8 bases short, with 15 bases between.

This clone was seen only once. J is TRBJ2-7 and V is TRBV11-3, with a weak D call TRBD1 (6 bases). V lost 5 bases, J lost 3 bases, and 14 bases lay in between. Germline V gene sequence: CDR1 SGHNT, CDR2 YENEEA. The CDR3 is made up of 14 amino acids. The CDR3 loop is CASSPGDGIYEQYF. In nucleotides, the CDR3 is TGTGCCAGCAGCCCAGGGGACGGAATCTACGAGCAGTACTTC.

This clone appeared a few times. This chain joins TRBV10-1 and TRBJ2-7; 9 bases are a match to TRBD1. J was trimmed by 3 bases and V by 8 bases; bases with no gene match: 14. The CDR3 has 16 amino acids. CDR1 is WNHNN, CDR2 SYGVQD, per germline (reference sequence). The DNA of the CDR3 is TGCGCCAGCGATGGCCACGCGGGACAGGGCTTCTACGAGCAGTACTTC. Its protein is CASDGHAGQGFYEQYF.

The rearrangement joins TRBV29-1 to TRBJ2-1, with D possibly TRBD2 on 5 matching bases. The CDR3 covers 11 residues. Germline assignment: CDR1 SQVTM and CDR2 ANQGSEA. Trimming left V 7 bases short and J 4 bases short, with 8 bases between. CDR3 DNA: TGCAGCGCCGGAGGTTACAATGAGCAGTTCTTC. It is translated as CSAGGYNEQFF.

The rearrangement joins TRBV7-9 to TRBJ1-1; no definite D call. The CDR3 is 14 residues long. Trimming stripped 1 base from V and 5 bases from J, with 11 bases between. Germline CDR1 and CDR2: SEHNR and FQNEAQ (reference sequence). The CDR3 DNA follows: TGTGCCAGCAGCTTAGGGGCTGTAAAAACTGAAGCTTTCTTT. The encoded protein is CASSLGAVKTEAFF.

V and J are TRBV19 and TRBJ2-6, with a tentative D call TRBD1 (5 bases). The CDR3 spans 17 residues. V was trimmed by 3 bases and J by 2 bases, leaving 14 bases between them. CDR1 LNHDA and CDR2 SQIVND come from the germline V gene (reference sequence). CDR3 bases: TGTGCCAGTAGTATCAGTTCAGGGCTCCCTGGGGCCAACGTCCTGACTTTC. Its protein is CASSISSGLPGANVLTF. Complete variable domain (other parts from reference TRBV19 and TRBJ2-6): DGGITQSPKYLFRKEGQNVTLSCEQNLNHDAMYWYRQDPGQGLRLIYYSQIVNDFQKGDIAEGYSVSREKKESFPLTVTSAQKNPTAFYLCASSISSGLPGANVLTFGAGSRLTVL.

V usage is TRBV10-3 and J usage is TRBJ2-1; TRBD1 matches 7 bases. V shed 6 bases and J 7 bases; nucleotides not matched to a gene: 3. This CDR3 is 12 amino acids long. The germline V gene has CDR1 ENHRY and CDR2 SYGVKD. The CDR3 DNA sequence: TGTGCCATCAGGGACAGGTTGAATGAGCAGTTCTTC. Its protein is CAIRDRLNEQFF.

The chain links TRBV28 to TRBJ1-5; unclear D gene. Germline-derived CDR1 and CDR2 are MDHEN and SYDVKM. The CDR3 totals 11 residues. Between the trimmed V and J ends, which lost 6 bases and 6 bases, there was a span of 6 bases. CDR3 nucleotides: TGTGCCAGCAGCGCGGTTCAGCCCCAGCATTTT. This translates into CASSAVQPQHF.

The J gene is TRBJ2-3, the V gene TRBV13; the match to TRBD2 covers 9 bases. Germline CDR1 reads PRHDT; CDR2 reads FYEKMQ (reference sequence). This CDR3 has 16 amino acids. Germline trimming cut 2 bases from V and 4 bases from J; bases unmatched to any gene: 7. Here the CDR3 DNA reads TGTGCCAGCAGCTTACCCGGGATAGCGGGAGCAGATACGCAGTATTTT. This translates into CASSLPGIAGADTQYF.

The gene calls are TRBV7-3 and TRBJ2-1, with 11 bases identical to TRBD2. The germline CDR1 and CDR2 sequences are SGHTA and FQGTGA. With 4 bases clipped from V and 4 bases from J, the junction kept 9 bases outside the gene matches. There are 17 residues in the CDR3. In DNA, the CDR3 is TGTGCCAGCAGCTCCTACCCGACTAGCGGGGATTACAATGAGCAGTTCTTC. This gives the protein CASSSYPTSGDYNEQFF.

CDR3 nucleotides: TGTGCCAGCAGTTACACGGGACAGGGACGGGACGAGCAGTACTTC. Its protein is CASSYTGQGRDEQYF. V gene TRBV6-6 combines with J gene TRBJ2-7; 9 bases line up with TRBD1. Germline CDR1 is MNHNY and CDR2 is SVGAGI (reference sequence). Trimming cost V 2 bases and J 5 bases; bases outside gene matches: 7. The CDR3 is 15 residues long.

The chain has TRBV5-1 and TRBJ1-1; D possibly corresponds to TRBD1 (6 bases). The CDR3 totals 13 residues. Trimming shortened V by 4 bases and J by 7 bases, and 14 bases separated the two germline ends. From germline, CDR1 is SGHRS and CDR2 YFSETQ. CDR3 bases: TGCGCCAGCAGCCTCGATGACAGGAATGAAGCTTTCTTT. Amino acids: CASSLDDRNEAFF.

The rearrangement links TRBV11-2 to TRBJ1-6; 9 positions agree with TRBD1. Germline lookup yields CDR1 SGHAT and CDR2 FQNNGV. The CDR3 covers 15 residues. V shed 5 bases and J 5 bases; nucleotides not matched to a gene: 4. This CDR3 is CASSPGDRDNSPLHF. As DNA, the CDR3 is TGTGCCAGCAGCCCCGGGGACAGGGATAATTCACCCCTCCACTTT.

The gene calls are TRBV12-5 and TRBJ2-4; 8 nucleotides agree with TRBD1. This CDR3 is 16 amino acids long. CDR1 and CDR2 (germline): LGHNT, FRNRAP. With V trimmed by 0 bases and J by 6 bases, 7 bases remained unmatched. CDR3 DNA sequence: TGTGCTAGTGGTTTGGTGGTTACGGACAGGGTAAACATTCAGTACTTC. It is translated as CASGLVVTDRVNIQYF.

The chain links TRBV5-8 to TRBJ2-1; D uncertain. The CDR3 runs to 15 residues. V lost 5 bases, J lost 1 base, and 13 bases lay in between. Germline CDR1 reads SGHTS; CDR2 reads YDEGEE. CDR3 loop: CASSLGHGSYNEQFF. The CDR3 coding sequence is TGTGCCAGCAGTCTTGGTCACGGTTCCTACAATGAGCAGTTCTTC.

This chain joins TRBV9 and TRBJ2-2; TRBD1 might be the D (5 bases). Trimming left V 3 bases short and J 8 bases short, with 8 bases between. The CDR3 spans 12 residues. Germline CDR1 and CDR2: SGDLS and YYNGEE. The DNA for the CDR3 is TGTGCCAGCAGCGGGGGCAGGGGGGAGCTGTTTTTT. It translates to CASSGGRGELFF.

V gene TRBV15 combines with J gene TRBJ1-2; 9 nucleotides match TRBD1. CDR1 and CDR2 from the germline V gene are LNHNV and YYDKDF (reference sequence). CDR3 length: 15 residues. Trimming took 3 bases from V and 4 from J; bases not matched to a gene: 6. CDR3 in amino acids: CATSRDRGNVYGYTF. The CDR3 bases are TGTGCCACCAGCAGGGACAGGGGAAACGTCTATGGCTACACCTTC.

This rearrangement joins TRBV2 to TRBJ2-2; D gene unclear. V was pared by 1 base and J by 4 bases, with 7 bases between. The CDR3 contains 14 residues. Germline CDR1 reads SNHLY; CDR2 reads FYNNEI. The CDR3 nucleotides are TGTGCCAGCAGTGAAGGGCGAACCACCGGGGAGCTGTTTTTT. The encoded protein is CASSEGRTTGELFF.